The clone carrying this T cell receptor (beta chain) was observed a single time. The sample comes from a study of resident and recirculating memory T cells in vitiligo. Clones were sequenced by immunoSEQ multiplex PCR, and TCRdb holds only the in-frame ones, with some missing. Among 40,000 to 50,000 clones listed, over 90% were seen once. The ends were cut back, 6 bases at V and 0 bases at J, with 13 bases in the middle. The germline gives CDR1 SGHAT, CDR2 FQNNGV. CDR3 length: 15 amino acids. The TCR originated in a male donor with vitiligo. What was sequenced was blood. The chain combines TRBV11-2 with TRBJ2-3; D may be TRBD1 (6 bases). CDR3 sequence: CASRRPGHSTDTQYF. The CDR3 region has the DNA TGTGCCAGCAGGCGGCCGGGACACAGCACAGATACGCAGTATTTT.